The clone carrying this T cell receptor beta chain has a count of ten or more. TCRdb recomputed calls from the reads with MiXCR, one row per CDR3 protein. The sample shows under 250,000 distinct CDR3 sequences, 29% of them seen only once. The data originate from a study of kidney transplant recipient with SARS-CoV-2 infection. V lost 2 bases and J 2 bases, leaving 9 bases between the germline ends. The CDR3 contains 13 residues. Germline values: CDR1 GTSNPN, CDR2 SVGIG (reference sequence). The starting material was a blood sample, obtained at baseline and between days 110 and 120 from a kidney transplant recipient. The genes are TRBV30 and TRBJ1-1, with a tentative D call TRBD1 (6 bases). The receptor was derived from a young adult male patient who had COVID-19 and was a kidney transplant recipient. Some T cells may originate from the graft donor. CDR3 sequence reads: CAWSWTENTEAFF. The CDR3 DNA reads as TGTGCCTGGAGTTGGACAGAAAACACTGAAGCTTTCTTT.